The entry that follows covers one T cell receptor (beta chain) sequence. Its antigen remains unknown. Here immunoSEQ multiplex PCR was the method, and the copy in TCRdb shows in-frame clones only, minus some. This sample carries about 96,000 clones, just under 95% of them seen once, and the ten largest clones take around 0.33%. This specimen belongs to a study of graft-versus-host responses after intestinal transplantation. The CDR3 is 15 residues long. Germline V gene lookup returns CDR1 SGHAT and CDR2 FQDESV (reference sequence). V lost 3 bases, J lost 4 bases, and 15 bases lay in between. The clonotype was recovered from a human donor who received an intestinal transplant. The chain joins TRBV11-1 to TRBJ2-5; the D gene is possibly TRBD1 (7 bases). The sample in question was unstimulated CD4+ T cells sorted from spleen or lymph node cells, obtained before intestinal transplant. CDR3 sequence reads: CASSFVAAGGETQYF. CDR3 sequence (DNA): TGTGCCAGCAGCTTCGTAGCGGCAGGGGGAGAGACCCAGTACTTC.